This is a list of T cell receptor beta chains from one sample in a study of Graves' ophthalmopathy and Graves' hyperthyroidism. One entry per CDR3 protein results from TCRdb running MiXCR on the multiplex PCR reads. Of about 400,000 distinct CDR3 sequences listed, approximately 20% are singletons. Sequenced sample: peripheral blood. These receptors all come from a woman under 30 with Graves' ophthalmopathy. CDR3s include the opening cysteine and the closing phenylalanine or tryptophan. D genes are given only for firm matches. Size tells how often a clone was seen (once, few, many) or the class of an expanded clone, and some rows leave it out.

>many|NA|TRBV7-3|TRBJ1-1
TGTGCCAGCAGCTTAAGTCGGGCGGTGGGACTTCCCGCTGAAGCTTTCTTT
CASSLSRAVGLPAEAFF
>many|NA|TRBV7-2|TRBJ2-7
TGTGCCAGCAGCTCCCCGGTCCTGTCAGAGCAGTACTTC
CASSSPVLSEQYF
>many|NA|TRBV6-4|TRBJ2-2
TGTGCCAGCAGCCCCCCCTGGGACCGGAGGGACACCGGGGAGCTGTTTTTT
CASSPPWDRRDTGELFF
>many|TRBD1|TRBV11-2|TRBJ2-1
TGTGCCAGCAGCTTAGTTGAGACAGGGGAAAGTGAGCAGTTCTTC
CASSLVETGESEQFF
>NA|NA|TRBV3-1|TRBJ2-2
TGTGCCAGCAGCCGGGAATCCGGGGAGCTGTTTTTT
CASSRESGELFF
>many|NA|TRBV30|TRBJ2-5
TGTGCCTGGAGTTGGGGCCAGGGTGAGCAAGAGACCCAGTACTTC
CAWSWGQGEQETQYF
>many|NA|TRBV6-1|TRBJ2-7
TGTGCCAGCAGAAGGGACATACCCACTAACGAGCAGTACTTC
CASRRDIPTNEQYF
>many|NA|TRBV29-1|TRBJ1-3
TGCAGCGTTGAAGGGGGAGCAGGGATCTCTGGAAACACCATATATTTT
CSVEGGAGISGNTIYF
>many|NA|TRBV20-1|TRBJ1-1
TGCAGTGCCGTGGGGGCGGGGGCGGACACTGAAGCTTTCTTT
CSAVGAGADTEAFF
>once|NA|TRBV7-2|TRBJ1-2
TGTGCCAGCACCCCAGGGCAGGGAAGCTATGGCTACACCTTC
CASTPGQGSYGYTF
>NA|TRBD1|TRBV6-5|TRBJ1-2
TGTGCCAGCAGTTACTCGGGACAGAAATATGGCTACACCTTC
CASSYSGQKYGYTF
>many|NA|TRBV19|TRBJ1-5
TGTGCCAGTAGCGAGTCGTGGGGGAATCAGCCCCAGCATTTT
CASSESWGNQPQHF
>many|NA|TRBV12-3/TRBV12-4|TRBJ2-7
TGTGCCAGCAGTTGGGGGGTTGGAACCTACGAGCAGTACTTC
CASSWGVGTYEQYF
>few|NA|TRBV5-3|TRBJ2-2
TGTGCCACCCGAGCCCGAAGGGCTGACACCGGGGAGCTGTTTTTT
CATRARRADTGELFF
>many|NA|TRBV5-1|TRBJ2-7
TGCGCCAGCAGCCAGACGGGGGCCGAGCAGTACTTC
CASSQTGAEQYF
>many|TRBD2|TRBV6-2/TRBV6-3|TRBJ2-2
TGTGCCAGCAGCAAACCCTATCCGGGGGGACCGAACACCGGGGAGCTGTTTTTT
CASSKPYPGGPNTGELFF
>many|NA|TRBV25-1|TRBJ1-2
TGTGCCAGCAGTGATAACAGGGTTGGCTACACCTTC
CASSDNRVGYTF
>many|NA|TRBV12-3/TRBV12-4|TRBJ1-1
TGTGCCAGCAGTTTTCGGAATGGTCCGGCCCCAGGGGCTTTCTTT
CASSFRNGPAPGAFF
>many|TRBD1|TRBV19|TRBJ2-5
TGTGCCGGTAGTATGGGGACAGGGGCTGTCGGAGAGACCCAGTACTTC
CAGSMGTGAVGETQYF
>once|NA|TRBV6-2/TRBV6-3|TRBJ2-7
TGTGCCAGCAGACCCAGGGGCACCTCCTACGAGCAGTACTTC
CASRPRGTSYEQYF
>many|TRBD1|TRBV7-2|TRBJ1-2
TGTGCCAGCAGCAGTAACAGGGGGCGCGACTATGGCTACACCTTC
CASSSNRGRDYGYTF
>many|TRBD1|TRBV6-2/TRBV6-3|TRBJ1-1
TGTGCCAGCAGTTACGAAAGGGGGCCCGGGATGAACCCTGAAGCTTTCTTT
CASSYERGPGMNPEAFF
>many|NA|TRBV6-1|TRBJ1-1
TGTGCCAGCCAAGGGGCTGAAGCTTTCTTT
CASQGAEAFF
>many|NA|TRBV3-1|TRBJ2-5
TGTGCCAGCAGCCAACAGCTGGGACGGACCAACCAAGAGACCCAGTACTTC
CASSQQLGRTNQETQYF
>few|TRBD2|TRBV6-1|TRBJ2-2
TGTGCCAGCAGCAGGACTAGCGGGAGTACCGGGGAGCTGTTTTTT
CASSRTSGSTGELFF
>many|TRBD1|TRBV12-3/TRBV12-4|TRBJ1-1
TGTGCCAGCAGGGGACAGGGTATGAACACTGAAGCTTTCTTT
CASRGQGMNTEAFF
>NA|TRBD1|TRBV28|TRBJ2-7
TGTGCCAGCATCCGGGACAGGGTAGCCTACGAGCAGTACTTC
CASIRDRVAYEQYF
>many|NA|TRBV7-6|TRBJ2-5
TGTGCCAGCAGCTGGTGGGGGCGCCAAGAGACCCAGTACTTC
CASSWWGRQETQYF
>many|TRBD2|TRBV28|TRBJ2-2
TGTGCCAGCAGTTCCGCGGGGGGGCGTTATACCGGGGAGCTGTTTTTT
CASSSAGGRYTGELFF
>many|TRBD1|TRBV19|TRBJ2-5
TGTGCCAGTAGCTGGAGAGACAGGGGTGAGACCCAGTACTTC
CASSWRDRGETQYF
>many|TRBD1|TRBV13|TRBJ1-2
TGTGCCAGCAGCTATACCGGGACAGCTAACTATGGCTACACCTTC
CASSYTGTANYGYTF
>many|TRBD1|TRBV6-1|TRBJ2-2
TGTGCCAGCAGTCCCACAGGGGGAGGTACCGGGGAGCTGTTTTTT
CASSPTGGGTGELFF
>many|NA|TRBV6-2/TRBV6-3|TRBJ1-6
TGTGCCAGCCACGGCCGGGGAAATTCACCCCTCCACTTT
CASHGRGNSPLHF
>many|NA|TRBV28|TRBJ1-2
TGTGCCACCTTGCGGCCCGCTAACTATGGCTACACCTTC
CATLRPANYGYTF
>NA|NA|TRBV3-1|TRBJ2-4
TGTGCCAGCAGCCCTTCCAAAAACATTCAGTACTTC
CASSPSKNIQYF
>many|TRBD1|TRBV15|TRBJ2-5
TGTGCCACCAGCTCACAGACAGGGGGAAGGGAGACCCAGTACTTC
CATSSQTGGRETQYF
>many|NA|TRBV12-3/TRBV12-4|TRBJ1-5
TGTGCCAGCAGTCCCCGGGCAGGGATCACTCAGCCCCAGCATTTT
CASSPRAGITQPQHF
>NA|NA|TRBV19|TRBJ2-7
TGTGCCAGTAGTATCAGGACCTACTACGAGCAGTACTTC
CASSIRTYYEQYF
>many|NA|TRBV6-2/TRBV6-3|TRBJ2-7
TGTGCCAGCAGCCAGGAACTCCCCTACGAGCAGTACTTC
CASSQELPYEQYF
>NA|NA|TRBV7-2|TRBJ2-5
TGTGCCAGCAGTTACCGCCCAGGGAGCAAAGAGACCCAGTACTTC
CASSYRPGSKETQYF